This note documents a single TCR beta chain sequence. Its specificity is unknown. These data come from a study of shared clonotypes between healthy human individuals. Study-wide points: Rarefaction showed sorted-subset sequencing was incomplete despite large depth.

Unmatched junction bases numbered 9, after V lost 5 bases and J lost 3 bases. The germline CDR1 and CDR2 sequences are MDHEN and SYDVKM. The CDR3 has 15 residues. The authors loaded roughly 180 ng DNA, some 32,000 T cell genomes, into sorted-subset replicate PCRs. Here immunoSEQ multiplex PCR was the method, and the copy in TCRdb shows in-frame clones only, minus some. The data contain approximately 1.5 million clones, 95% to 99% of them singletons. Division of CD4+ cells produced a CD45RA+ naive subset and a CD45RA-negative memory subset. This TCR was recovered from a man aged 25-45 years in good health. The rearrangement uses TRBV28 and TRBJ2-7; TRBD1 agrees at 8 bases. The sequencing input was naive CD4+ T cells sorted from blood. Subset in this sample: CD45RA+ positively selected. The CDR3 loop is CASSPGTGGYYEQYF. The CDR3 nucleotides read TGTGCCAGCAGTCCCGGGACAGGAGGGTACTACGAGCAGTACTTC. Supplemented by reference TRBV28 and TRBJ2-7, the full variable domain reads DVKVTQSSRYLVKRTGEKVFLECVQDMDHENMFWYRQDPGLGLRLIYFSYDVKMKEKGDIPEGYSVSREKKERFSLILESASTNQTSMYLCASSPGTGGYYEQYFGPGTRLTVT.